One and the same sample provided the 23 T cell receptor beta chains below, sequenced in a study of OX40 agonist ivuxolimab in advanced cancers. TCRdb's table, derived via immunoSEQ multiplex PCR, lists solely in-frame clones and lacks some. The data show approximately 92,000 clones, about 96% seen once. The sequences come from CD4+ or CD8+ T cells sorted from blood, collected in a trial of the OX40 agonist ivuxolimab. These receptors were collected from an adult with an advanced solid tumor such as melanoma, head and neck, liver or kidney cancer.

This chain joins TRBV5-6 and TRBJ2-7, with D hard to call. Germline V gene lookup returns CDR1 SGHDT and CDR2 YYEEEE. The CDR3 extends over 11 amino acids. V shed 1 base and J shed 5 bases, with 4 bases lying between them. DNA of the CDR3: TGTGCCAGCAGCTTGACCGACGAGCAGTACTTC. Its protein is CASSLTDEQYF.

This chain uses TRBV7-9 with TRBJ2-7; D may be TRBD1 (7 bases). The CDR3 contains 16 residues. Trimming took off 5 bases at V and 0 bases at J, with 17 bases between the two ends. Germline V CDR1 and CDR2: SEHNR, FQNEAQ (reference sequence). DNA of the CDR3: TGTGCCAGCAGCCCCATGGGACAGACTAGCTCCTACGAGCAGTACTTC. This encodes CASSPMGQTSSYEQYF.

V usage is TRBV6-1 and J usage is TRBJ1-1, with 8 nucleotides matching TRBD1. The germline V gene encodes CDR1 MNHNS and CDR2 SASEGT. After removal of 4 bases from V and 2 bases from J, the junction contained 9 bases not matched to a gene. CDR3 length equals 16 residues. In DNA form, the CDR3 reads TGTGCCAGCAGTGGACCAGGGGGCTGGGCCAACACTGAAGCTTTCTTT. Translation gives CASSGPGGWANTEAFF.

The chain couples TRBV4-3 to TRBJ2-1, with 8 bases aligning to TRBD2. The junction had 7 bases not matched to a gene; V was cut back by 3 bases and J by 9 bases. The CDR3 runs 14 residues. Germline V lookup: CDR1 LGHNA, CDR2 YSLEER. The CDR3 DNA is TGCGCCAGCAGCCAGCAGCGGGAGTATGTTGAGCAGTTCTTC. Translated: CASSQQREYVEQFF.

This chain joins TRBV7-7 and TRBJ2-3; unclear D gene. This CDR3 has 14 residues. Germline assignment: CDR1 SSHAT and CDR2 FNYEAQ (reference sequence). Trimming took 1 base from V and 1 from J, leaving 6 bases between them. CDR3 sequence (DNA): TGTGCCAGCAGCTTAGAGGCAGGCACAGATACGCAGTATTTT. It translates to CASSLEAGTDTQYF.

This rearrangement joins TRBV6-5 to TRBJ2-7; D possibly corresponds to TRBD2 (5 bases). In germline, CDR1 is MNHEY, CDR2 SVGAGI. The ends were cut back, 5 bases at V and 1 base at J, with 9 bases in the middle. The CDR3 consists of 13 residues. In DNA, the CDR3 is TGTGCCAGCAGTGTGGGAGAGTCCTACGAGCAGTACTTC. This gives the protein CASSVGESYEQYF.

The J gene is TRBJ2-5, the V gene TRBV18; TRBD2 matches 7 bases. The CDR3 runs to 14 residues. Germline values: CDR1 KGHSH, CDR2 LQKENI. The V and J ends lost 3 bases and 5 bases, in that order; junction bases with no gene match: 6. The CDR3 nucleotides read TGTGCCAGCTCACCCCCCGAAGCGGGGGAGACCCAGTACTTC. Its translation is CASSPPEAGETQYF.

V gene TRBV19 combines with J gene TRBJ2-2; D unclear. V was pared by 5 bases and J by 6 bases, with 4 bases between. This CDR3 spans 11 amino acids. From germline, CDR1 is LNHDA and CDR2 SQIVND (reference sequence). The CDR3 reads CASSPSGELFF. CDR3 DNA sequence: TGTGCCAGTAGTCCGTCCGGGGAGCTGTTTTTT. Using reference TRBV19 and TRBJ2-2 for the parts outside the CDR3, the full variable domain is DGGITQSPKYLFRKEGQNVTLSCEQNLNHDAMYWYRQDPGQGLRLIYYSQIVNDFQKGDIAEGYSVSREKKESFPLTVTSAQKNPTAFYLCASSPSGELFFGEGSRLTVL.

The chain recombines TRBV11-2 with TRBJ2-7, with unresolved D. This CDR3 is 14 amino acids long. Trimming cost V 0 bases and J 3 bases, with 9 bases left between them. CDR1 and CDR2 from the germline V gene are SGHAT and FQNNGV. The CDR3 loop is CASSLEGRLYEQYF. CDR3 in DNA: TGTGCCAGCAGCTTAGAGGGCAGACTCTACGAGCAGTACTTC.

This clone showed up just a few times. The gene calls are TRBV7-8 and TRBJ1-5, with a weak D call TRBD1 (5 bases). Germline-derived CDR1 and CDR2 are SGHVS and FQNEAQ. Trimming shortened V by 3 bases and J by 5 bases, and 11 bases separated the two germline ends. This CDR3 region has 14 residues. DNA for the CDR3: TGTGCCAGCAGCTTGGGGACGGGAGATCAGCCCCAGCATTTT. Its protein product is CASSLGTGDQPQHF.

The CDR3 loop reads CASSWMNTEAFF. The CDR3 DNA reads as TGTGCCAGCAGCTGGATGAACACTGAAGCTTTCTTT. The genes are TRBV5-6 and TRBJ1-1; no reliable D call. Trimming removed 3 bases from V and 0 bases from J, with 3 bases in between. Germline V gives CDR1 SGHDT, CDR2 YYEEEE. The CDR3 is 12 residues long.

This chain uses TRBV9 with TRBJ1-2; D gene unclear. Germline CDR1 is SGDLS and CDR2 is YYNGEE. Trimming took off 3 bases at V and 2 bases at J, with 11 bases between the two ends. This CDR3 comprises 14 residues. Written as DNA, the CDR3 is TGTGCCAGCAGCGCCGGCGGGGTAAACTATGGCTACACCTTC. As protein: CASSAGGVNYGYTF.

This rearrangement joins TRBV28 to TRBJ2-7, with D tentatively TRBD1 (6 bases). V was cut by 6 bases and J by 2 bases, with 17 bases left in between. This CDR3 is built from 15 residues. The germline gives CDR1 MDHEN, CDR2 SYDVKM. The CDR3 DNA reads TGTGCCAGCAGCTCATGGGGGCAGGGCGCCTACGAGCAGTACTTC. Translation: CASSSWGQGAYEQYF.

This clone has a single count. The chain employs TRBV9 and TRBJ2-3; 10 positions match TRBD2. The CDR3 length is 16 residues. J gave up 1 base and V 4 bases, and 6 bases lay outside the gene matches. Germline CDR1 and CDR2: SGDLS and YYNGEE. The CDR3 here is CASSPKAGGGTDTQYF. The CDR3 nucleotides are TGTGCCAGCAGCCCAAAAGCGGGAGGGGGCACAGATACGCAGTATTTT.

The V call is TRBV28, the J call TRBJ2-7, with 7 bases matching TRBD1. The CDR3 is made up of 13 amino acids. Germline assignment: CDR1 MDHEN and CDR2 SYDVKM. J lost 5 bases, V lost 8 bases, and 9 bases had no gene match. Here the CDR3 DNA reads TGTGCCAGCCGGCCGACAGGGTTTAACGAGCAGTACTTC. Protein: CASRPTGFNEQYF.

The chain employs TRBV4-3 and TRBJ1-2; a weak D match, TRBD1 (5 bases). The CDR3 loop spans 15 amino acids. In germline, CDR1 is LGHNA, CDR2 YSLEER. V lost 0 bases to trimming and J lost 8 bases, with 16 bases between them. Written as DNA, the CDR3 is TGCGCCAGCAGCCAAGATCGTTTCGGGGGGGACGGCTACACCTTC. Its translation is CASSQDRFGGDGYTF.

V and J are TRBV9 and TRBJ1-3; TRBD1 might be the D (5 bases). Trimming took off 3 bases at V and 2 bases at J, with 9 bases between the two ends. This CDR3 is built from 14 residues. CDR1 and CDR2 (germline): SGDLS, YYNGEE. The CDR3: CASSAPGTGNTIYF. The CDR3, as DNA: TGTGCCAGCAGCGCACCAGGGACTGGAAACACCATATATTTT.

J is TRBJ2-7 and V is TRBV6-6, with TRBD2 as a possible D gene (6 bases). The CDR3 is 13 amino acids. Germline V gene lookup returns CDR1 MNHNY and CDR2 SVGAGI (reference sequence). Trimming took off 2 bases at V and 3 bases at J, with 8 bases between the two ends. Here the CDR3 DNA reads TGTGCCAGCAGTTACGGACTACGCTACGAGCAGTACTTC. The encoded protein is CASSYGLRYEQYF.

This rearrangement joins TRBV7-9 to TRBJ2-7; TRBD1 matches 7 bases. CDR1 and CDR2 (germline): SEHNR, FQNEAQ (reference sequence). The CDR3 is made up of 15 amino acids. V shed 1 base, J shed 3 bases, and the junction held 6 bases outside the gene matches. CDR3 bases: TGTGCCAGCAGCTTAGGAACAGGGGCCTTCTACGAGCAGTACTTC. This encodes CASSLGTGAFYEQYF.

This chain links TRBV20-1 with TRBJ2-7; no clear D. Trimming pared 0 bases from V and 3 bases from J, leaving 0 bases between. The germline V gene encodes CDR1 DFQATT and CDR2 SNEGSKA (reference sequence). This CDR3 is 10 amino acids long. DNA for the CDR3: TGCAGTGCTAGAGACTACGAGCAGTACTTC. This translates into CSARDYEQYF.

CDR3 protein: CASSPPDSSYEQYF. CDR3 bases: TGTGCCAGCTCACCACCGGACAGCTCCTACGAGCAGTACTTC. This chain connects TRBV18 to TRBJ2-7, with a weak D call TRBD1 (6 bases). CDR1 and CDR2 (germline): KGHSH, LQKENI. The V gene lost 0 bases and the J gene lost 0 bases, with 6 bases spanning the gap. The CDR3 length is 14 residues.

V gene TRBV14 combines with J gene TRBJ2-7; perhaps TRBD2 as D (6 bases). CDR1 is SGHDN, CDR2 FVKESK, per germline. The CDR3 totals 14 residues. V was pared by 6 bases and J by 2 bases, with 14 bases between. CDR3 DNA sequence: TGTGCCAGCAGTCCCGGGAGTAACACCTACGAGCAGTACTTC. Protein product: CASSPGSNTYEQYF.

The gene calls are TRBV6-4 and TRBJ2-7, with 7 bases that match TRBD1. J gave up 6 bases and V 1 base, and 6 bases lay outside the gene matches. CDR1 and CDR2 (germline): MRHNA, SNTAGT. The CDR3 is made up of 14 amino acids. The CDR3 is CASSDLTKGAEQYF. CDR3 nucleotide sequence: TGTGCCAGCAGTGACTTGACGAAGGGGGCCGAGCAGTACTTC.